What follows is one TCR beta chain and its context. The primer mix had 60 Vbeta and 13 Jbeta primers. Sequencing used immunoSEQ multiplex PCR; TCRdb keeps in-frame clones, though not all of them. Here the sample spans fewer than 140,000 clones, roughly four fifths being singletons. Germline-derived CDR1 and CDR2 are MGHRA and YSYEKL. The CDR3 has 15 amino acids. Trimming cost V 0 bases and J 1 base, with 9 bases left between them. The entry originates in a study of cytomegalovirus exposure and HLA in healthy donors. This TCR was sampled from a man over 45 in good health and CMV-seronegative. The J gene is TRBJ2-5, the V gene TRBV4-1, with D possibly being TRBD1 (6 bases). The sequencing input was PBMCs. This chain's CDR3 is CASSQDHRVQETQYF. The CDR3 coding sequence is TGCGCCAGCAGCCAAGATCACAGGGTCCAAGAGACCCAGTACTTC.